What follows are 28 T cell receptor beta chains derived from one specimen sequenced in a study of regulatory T cells in long-lasting Graves disease. HTBI primers from iRepertoire and Arm-PCR of CDR3 regions yielded the TCR beta libraries. MiXCR was run by TCRdb on the multiplex PCR reads, yielding one entry per CDR3 protein. The sample has about 460,000 distinct CDR3 sequences, roughly 23% seen once; the top ten hold over 10%. Time point reported: persistent/refractory GD, antithyroid drugs over 5 years with positive TRAb. RNA from PBMCs was the source of the TCR library. Material: peripheral blood mononuclear cells (PBMCs), obtained when the disease was refractory, from a patient treated with antithyroid drugs. Source of these receptors: a female donor with Graves disease.

This clonotype was observed at least ten times. The rearrangement joins TRBV12-3 or TRBV12-4 to TRBJ2-7; 8 nucleotides agree with TRBD2. J gave up 6 bases and V 1 base, and 8 bases lay outside the gene matches. CDR3 length: 15 residues. The CDR3 DNA is TGTGCCAGCAGTTTAGGTCGTCCCAGCGGGAGCGAGCAGTACTTC. This codes for CASSLGRPSGSEQYF.

This clonotype was seen ten or more times. This sequence joins TRBV6-1 and TRBJ1-3; maybe TRBD1 (6 bases). The V gene's germline CDR1 is MNHNS and CDR2 SASEGT. V dropped 5 bases and J dropped 0 bases, with 14 bases sitting between them. CDR3 length: 16 residues. The CDR3 DNA sequence: TGTGCCAGCAGTAAGATCACAGGGAGCTCTGGAAACACCATATATTTT. Residues: CASSKITGSSGNTIYF.

This clonotype was observed a handful of times. The chain couples TRBV7-9 to TRBJ1-4; D uncertain. Germline V gene lookup returns CDR1 SEHNR and CDR2 FQNEAQ (reference sequence). The ends were cut back, 1 base at V and 7 bases at J, with 10 bases in the middle. The CDR3 runs to 14 residues. For the CDR3, the DNA is TGTGCCAGCAGCTTAGAAGGGATGGCTGAAAAACTGTTTTTT. This gives the protein CASSLEGMAEKLFF.

At least ten counts were recorded for this clonotype. CDR3 sequence reads: CASQLPLQETQYF. The CDR3 DNA is TGTGCCAGTCAGTTACCCCTCCAAGAGACCCAGTACTTC. The J gene is TRBJ2-5, the V gene TRBV28; D gene uncertain. Germline V gene sequence: CDR1 MDHEN, CDR2 SYDVKM. The CDR3 sequence is 13 residues long. The ends were cut back, 9 bases at V and 1 base at J, with 12 bases in the middle.

This clonotype was seen just once. This may arise from a read error, as a much more abundant clone is one base away. The chain has TRBV24-1 and TRBJ1-2; D gene uncertain. Germline CDR1 reads KGHDR; CDR2 reads SFDVKD. CDR3 length: 12 residues. The DNA for the CDR3 is TGTGCCGCCAGTGAGGCCGGGTATGGCTACACCTTC. Residues: CAASEAGYGYTF.

The J gene is TRBJ1-6, the V gene TRBV7-2; D gene uncertain. Trimming removed 0 bases from V and 7 bases from J, with 4 bases in between. Germline V CDR1 and CDR2: SGHTA, FQGNSA. The CDR3 covers 13 residues. CDR3 region: CASSLASNSPLHF. CDR3 sequence (DNA): TGTGCCAGCAGCTTAGCCTCAAATTCACCCCTCCACTTT.

The rearrangement uses TRBV20-1 and TRBJ2-3; 8 bases agree with TRBD2. V lost 0 bases, J lost 6 bases, and 5 bases stayed unmatched. This CDR3 is built from 14 residues. Germline V gene sequence: CDR1 DFQATT, CDR2 SNEGSKA (reference sequence). Here the CDR3 reads CSARDYGRGDTQYF. CDR3 nucleotide sequence: TGCAGTGCTAGAGATTACGGGAGGGGTGATACGCAGTATTTT.

This clonotype was counted a few times. A much larger clone differs by one base, so this may be a read error. The chain carries TRBV28 and TRBJ2-1, with D uncertain. This CDR3 contains 10 residues. V lost 6 bases to trimming and J lost 5 bases, with 2 bases between them. Germline V lookup: CDR1 MDHEN, CDR2 SYDVKM. The CDR3 DNA is TGTGCCAGCAGCCACAATGAGCAGTTCTTC. It specifies CASSHNEQFF.

This clonotype appeared many times. V usage is TRBV6-5 and J usage is TRBJ2-6, with D perhaps TRBD2 (7 bases). Germline CDR1 reads MNHEY; CDR2 reads SVGAGI. This CDR3 has 17 amino acids. V lost 0 bases and J lost 5, with 14 bases in between. The CDR3 protein is CASSYSDRGARANVLTF. The CDR3 nucleotides are TGTGCCAGCAGTTACTCGGACCGGGGGGCTAGGGCCAACGTCCTGACTTTC.

The CDR3 DNA reads as TGTGCCAGCAGTTACGGTAGCGGGGGGTTAAATGAGCAGTTCTTC. The encoded protein is CASSYGSGGLNEQFF. The chain couples TRBV6-5 to TRBJ2-1; 10 nucleotides agree with TRBD2. Per the germline V gene, CDR1 is MNHEY and CDR2 is SVGAGI. J lost 7 bases, V lost 2 bases, and 5 bases had no gene match. The CDR3 totals 15 residues.

The chain joins TRBV19 to TRBJ1-1, with a tentative D call TRBD1 (5 bases). The CDR3 length is 15 residues. The germline V gene encodes CDR1 LNHDA and CDR2 SQIVND (reference sequence). Trimming removed 7 bases from V and 7 bases from J, with 22 bases in between. The CDR3 sequence: CASTVKGRDFDEAFF. DNA for the CDR3: TGTGCCAGTACCGTCAAGGGCAGGGACTTTGATGAAGCTTTCTTT.

V is TRBV7-8 and J is TRBJ2-2; 9 nucleotides agree with TRBD1. With 4 bases clipped from V and 6 bases from J, the junction kept 9 bases outside the gene matches. The CDR3 loop spans 16 amino acids. Per germline, CDR1 SGHVS and CDR2 FQNEAQ. The CDR3 DNA reads TGTGCCAGCAGCTCTACACCGGGACAGGGTGCCGGGGAGCTGTTTTTT. Its protein is CASSSTPGQGAGELFF.

In this sample, this clonotype turned up many times. The J gene is TRBJ2-5, the V gene TRBV28, with D possibly being TRBD2 (6 bases). Between the trimmed V and J ends, which lost 6 bases and 3 bases, there was a span of 17 bases. In germline, CDR1 is MDHEN, CDR2 SYDVKM. This CDR3 contains 15 residues. CDR3 region: CASSPYGGEKETQYF. The CDR3 nucleotides read TGTGCCAGCAGCCCGTACGGGGGAGAAAAAGAGACCCAGTACTTC.

The rearrangement links TRBV9 to TRBJ2-1; 12 bases fit TRBD2. The CDR3 length is 15 residues. CDR1 and CDR2 (germline): SGDLS, YYNGEE. The junction had 5 bases not matched to a gene; V was cut back by 0 bases and J by 10 bases. The CDR3 DNA follows: TGTGCCAGCAGCGTAGGACTAGCGGGGGTGCGGGAGCAGTTCTTC. Encoded protein: CASSVGLAGVREQFF. The entire variable domain, with the rest obtained from reference TRBV9 and TRBJ2-1, is as follows: DSGVTQTPKHLITATGQRVTLRCSPRSGDLSVYWYQQSLDQGLQFLIQYYNGEERAKGNILERFSAQQFPDLHSELNLSSLELGDSALYFCASSVGLAGVREQFFGPGTRLTVL.

The CDR3 protein is CASSAGLAEAYEQYF. The CDR3 coding sequence is TGTGCCAGCAGCGCGGGACTAGCGGAGGCCTACGAGCAGTACTTC. V gene TRBV9 combines with J gene TRBJ2-7; TRBD2 matches 11 bases. The germline gives CDR1 SGDLS, CDR2 YYNGEE. There are 15 residues in the CDR3. Trimming took 3 bases from V and 2 from J; bases not matched to a gene: 4.

The table lists this clonotype with many counts. CDR3 in amino acids: CASSQRQSTGRVSYEQYF. CDR3 DNA sequence: TGTGCCAGCAGCCAACGCCAGTCGACAGGGAGGGTCTCCTACGAGCAGTACTTC. The rearrangement uses TRBV11-3 and TRBJ2-7; perhaps D is TRBD1 or TRBD2 (7 bases each). Germline V gene lookup returns CDR1 SGHNT and CDR2 YENEEA. Between the trimmed V and J ends, which lost 5 bases and 0 bases, there was a span of 23 bases. This CDR3 spans 18 amino acids.

This clonotype appeared a few times. The V call is TRBV19, the J call TRBJ2-5; the match to TRBD2 covers 12 bases. Trimming removed 6 bases from V and 4 bases from J; junction bases left unmatched: 12. The CDR3 consists of 17 residues. The V gene's germline CDR1 is LNHDA and CDR2 SQIVND (reference sequence). The CDR3, as DNA: TGTGCCAGTAGCCTCATTCCGGGACTAGCGGGTCGAGAGACCCAGTACTTC. As protein: CASSLIPGLAGRETQYF.

This clonotype has a handful of counts. The gene calls are TRBV15 and TRBJ2-6, with D unresolved. The CDR3 covers 15 residues. In germline, CDR1 is LNHNV, CDR2 YYDKDF (reference sequence). Deletions cut 1 base from V and 0 bases from J, with 4 bases between. The CDR3 protein is CATSRGHSGANVLTF. For the CDR3, the DNA is TGTGCCACCAGCAGAGGCCACTCTGGGGCCAACGTCCTGACTTTC.

The chain is built from TRBV5-6 and TRBJ1-3; 10 bases are shared with TRBD1. V was pared by 4 bases and J by 2 bases, with 3 bases of the junction left unmatched. Germline lookup yields CDR1 SGHDT and CDR2 YYEEEE. The CDR3 covers 15 residues. CDR3 residues: CASSPDRGPGNTIYF. Here the CDR3 DNA reads TGTGCCAGCAGCCCTGACAGGGGGCCTGGAAACACCATATATTTT.

The chain is built from TRBV29-1 and TRBJ2-7, with TRBD2 matching 8 bases. The J segment lost 4 bases and the V segment lost 2 bases, leaving 10 bases of the junction unmatched. The CDR3 loop spans 15 amino acids. From germline, CDR1 is SQVTM and CDR2 ANQGSEA. The CDR3 is CSVEIPSGGLYEQYF. CDR3 DNA sequence: TGCAGCGTTGAAATTCCCAGCGGGGGACTTTACGAGCAGTACTTC.

CDR3 nucleotide sequence: TGTGCCAGCAGTTTGGGACAGGAGGTCGAGCAGTACTTC. Amino acids: CASSLGQEVEQYF. The chain carries TRBV6-5 and TRBJ2-7, with TRBD1 matching 8 bases. The germline CDR1 and CDR2 sequences are MNHEY and SVGAGI. The length of the CDR3 is 13 residues. After removal of 4 bases from V and 6 bases from J, the junction contained 5 bases not matched to a gene.

The sample holds many counts of this clonotype. This sequence joins TRBV28 and TRBJ1-1; 7 nucleotides match TRBD1. Germline values: CDR1 MDHEN, CDR2 SYDVKM. CDR3 length: 15 residues. Germline trimming cut 2 bases from V and 4 bases from J; bases unmatched to any gene: 7. The CDR3 region is CASSLGGGAFTEAFF. DNA for the CDR3: TGTGCCAGCAGTTTAGGAGGGGGCGCGTTCACTGAAGCTTTCTTT.

This sequence joins TRBV29-1 and TRBJ1-1, with TRBD1 matching over 7 bases. V trimming: 0 bases; J trimming: 3 bases; junction bases outside the gene matches: 7. CDR1 and CDR2 (germline): SQVTM, ANQGSEA. The CDR3 consists of 15 residues. For the CDR3, the DNA is TGCAGCGTTGAAGATTGGGAAGGGGGCCACACTGAAGCTTTCTTT. Translation: CSVEDWEGGHTEAFF.

Concerning this clonotype itself: A much larger clone differs from this one at a single base, so this may be a read error. The chain carries TRBV12-3 or TRBV12-4 and TRBJ2-2; 8 nucleotides agree with TRBD1. V lost 5 bases and J lost 6; bases outside the gene matches: 2. The CDR3 contains 13 residues. This chain's CDR3 is CASSVQGAGELFF. The CDR3 coding sequence is TGTGCCAGCAGTGTACAGGGGGCCGGGGAGCTGTTTTTT.

This clonotype was recorded at least ten times. The V call is TRBV28, the J call TRBJ1-1; possible D gene TRBD1, 5 bases. Germline CDR1 reads MDHEN; CDR2 reads SYDVKM. This CDR3 is built from 14 residues. The V gene lost 4 bases and the J gene lost 0 bases, with 9 bases spanning the gap. The CDR3 bases are TGTGCCAGCAGTTCGACAGCAATGAACACTGAAGCTTTCTTT. Translated: CASSSTAMNTEAFF.

This sequence joins TRBV6-2 or TRBV6-3 and TRBJ1-2; D ambiguous. This CDR3 spans 14 amino acids. Trimming left V 0 bases short and J 6 bases short, with 11 bases between. Germline loops: CDR1 MNHEY, CDR2 SVGEGT. The CDR3 region has the DNA TGTGCCAGCAGTTACTCAGCGAACTCCGATGGCTACACCTTC. It encodes CASSYSANSDGYTF.

Ten or more counts support this clonotype. The chain joins TRBV6-5 to TRBJ1-4, with TRBD1 matching over 8 bases. J gave up 2 bases and V 4 bases, and 6 bases lay outside the gene matches. Germline CDR1 MNHEY, CDR2 SVGAGI. The CDR3 is 16 residues long. The CDR3 protein is CASSSRGRRTNEKLFF. The CDR3, as DNA: TGTGCCAGCAGTTCCAGGGGGCGCCGGACTAATGAAAAACTGTTTTTT.

This clonotype was found a few times. The chain recombines TRBV7-8 with TRBJ1-4; a possible D gene is TRBD1 (6 bases). V gave up 4 bases and J gave up 8 bases, with 14 bases separating them. The germline V gene has CDR1 SGHVS and CDR2 FQNEAQ. The CDR3 totals 14 residues. The CDR3 nucleotides are TGTGCCAGCAGCTCGACAACAGGGCGGGAAAAACTGTTTTTT. This codes for CASSSTTGREKLFF.